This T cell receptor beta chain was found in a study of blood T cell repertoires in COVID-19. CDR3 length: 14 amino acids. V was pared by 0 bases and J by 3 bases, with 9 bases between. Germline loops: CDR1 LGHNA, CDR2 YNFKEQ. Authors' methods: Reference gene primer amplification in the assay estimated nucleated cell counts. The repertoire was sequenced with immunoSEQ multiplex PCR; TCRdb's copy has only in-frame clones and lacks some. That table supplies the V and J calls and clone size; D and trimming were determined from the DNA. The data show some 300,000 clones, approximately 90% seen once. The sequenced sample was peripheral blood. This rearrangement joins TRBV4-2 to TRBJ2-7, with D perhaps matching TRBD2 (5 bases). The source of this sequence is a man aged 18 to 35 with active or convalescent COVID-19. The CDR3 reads CASSQEELVYEQYF. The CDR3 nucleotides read TGTGCCAGCAGCCAAGAGGAACTAGTCTACGAGCAGTACTTC.